This TCR beta chain was identified in a study of T cells in Graves' hyperthyroidism and ophthalmopathy. Inclusion characteristics of ophthalmopathy patients comprised a Clinical Activity Score of at least 3, a NOSPECS grade of at least 4, and duration under 3 months. Exclusion criteria comprised uncontrolled infection, other autoimmune disease, pregnancy or lactation. Clinical symptoms, serum thyroxine, TRAb, thyroid ultrasound and orbital computed tomography established diagnosis. CDR3 length equals 12 residues. Germline V CDR1 and CDR2: MNHEY, SVGEGT. The trim removed 8 bases at V and 4 bases at J, leaving 2 bases unmatched. Study-level findings and limits: Progression to ophthalmopathy was predicted a median of roughly 6.6 months early.

RNA transcripts yielded amplified TCR beta CDR3 regions. HTBI primers were used for first-round RT-PCR of the TCR CDR3. Using its own MiXCR run on the multiplex PCR reads, TCRdb lists one record per CDR3 protein. The table lists 640,000 or so distinct CDR3 sequences, roughly 14% of them singletons, with around 4% in the top ten. This clonotype was seen at least ten times. Its specificity is unknown. Material for sequencing was blood. This TCR came from a woman aged 40-49 years with Graves' ophthalmopathy. V usage is TRBV6-2 or TRBV6-3 and J usage is TRBJ1-1; 9 positions match TRBD1. CDR3 DNA: TGTGCCAGCCGGACAGGGGTCACTGAAGCTTTCTTT. This sequence encodes CASRTGVTEAFF.